The sequence of this TCR beta chain was determined in a study of blood T cell repertoires in COVID-19. Across the study: Sources were T cells, B-cell-depleted T cells, or PBMCs; the material itself was cDNA or gDNA.

Original processing notes: Reference gene primer amplification yielded estimated nucleated cell counts. Produced via immunoSEQ multiplex PCR; TCRdb's table is partial and in-frame only. The V and J calls and the clone size are those of that table, but D and trimming were determined from the DNA. Among about 150,000 clones listed, more than 65% were seen once. The TCR sequence derives from a woman aged 80 or older with acute or convalescent COVID-19. Sequencing was performed on peripheral blood.

For the CDR3, the DNA is TGTGCCAGCAGTGAACGCGGGGGGCAGAATGAGCAGTTCTTC. This sequence encodes CASSERGGQNEQFF. The chain carries TRBV2 and TRBJ2-1, with TRBD2 matching over 8 bases. The CDR3 contains 14 residues. Trimming took 2 bases from V and 7 from J; bases not matched to a gene: 4. The germline gives CDR1 SNHLY, CDR2 FYNNEI.